Below are 6 T cell receptor beta chains sequenced from a single sample in a study of T cell changes during pregnancy in multiple sclerosis. Measured with immunoSEQ multiplex PCR; TCRdb has only the in-frame clones, and not every one. The sample gives roughly 56,000 clones, roughly 86% of which show up once; under 2% is in the top ten. The starting material was peripheral blood, obtained in the first trimester of pregnancy. The receptor set was obtained from a female donor with multiple sclerosis, enrolled in a pregnancy study.

The chain joins TRBV5-1 to TRBJ2-2, with 11 nucleotides matching TRBD2. CDR3 length: 16 residues. The germline CDR1 and CDR2 sequences are SGHRS and YFSETQ. The ends lost 4 bases at V and 10 bases at J; junction bases unmatched: 12. The CDR3 DNA follows: TGCGCCAGCAGCCAGCGACTAGCGGGAATCGTCGTGGAGCTGTTTTTT. Translating it yields CASSQRLAGIVVELFF.

This rearrangement joins TRBV7-5 to TRBJ1-1. TRBV7-5 is assigned pseudogene status. This CDR3 is built from 12 residues. The CDR3 loop reads CARRLVREGAFF. CDR3 bases: TGTGCCAGAAGACTCGTGCGGGAAGGCGCTTTCTTT.

For the CDR3, the DNA is TGTGCCAGTAGTACCACCACAGGGGGCACTGAAGCTTTCTTT. Protein sequence: CASSTTTGGTEAFF. This chain links TRBV19 with TRBJ1-1; 8 bases map to TRBD1. This CDR3 contains 14 residues. CDR1 and CDR2 from the germline V gene are LNHDA and SQIVND (reference sequence). V lost 4 bases, J lost 4 bases, and 5 bases stayed unmatched.

V is TRBV10-1 and J is TRBJ2-7; D may be TRBD1 (6 bases). This CDR3 comprises 13 residues. Germline values: CDR1 WNHNN, CDR2 SYGVQD (reference sequence). V lost 4 bases and J 6 bases, leaving 13 bases between the germline ends. CDR3 bases: TGCGCCAGCAGTGCGGGACATGGTTCCGAGCAGTACTTC. This translates into CASSAGHGSEQYF.

This chain uses TRBV11-2 with TRBJ2-7, with D uncertain. V was pared by 0 bases and J by 2 bases, with 14 bases between. CDR1 SGHAT and CDR2 FQNNGV come from the germline V gene. CDR3 length: 16 amino acids. The CDR3 sequence is CASSLDWAALTYEQYF. In DNA form, the CDR3 reads TGTGCCAGCAGCTTAGATTGGGCCGCGTTGACCTACGAGCAGTACTTC. The complete variable domain, with remaining parts taken from reference TRBV11-2 and TRBJ2-7, reads EAGVAQSPRYKIIEKRQSVAFWCNPISGHATLYWYQQILGQGPKLLIQFQNNGVVDDSQLPKDRFSAERLKGVDSTLKIQPAKLEDSAVYLCASSLDWAALTYEQYFGPGTRLTVT.

The chain recombines TRBV5-4 with TRBJ1-2, with D possibly TRBD1 on 6 matching bases. The germline V gene has CDR1 SGHNT and CDR2 YYREEE (reference sequence). V lost 4 bases to trimming and J lost 2 bases, with 18 bases between them. CDR3 length equals 16 residues. The CDR3: CASSPGAGASNYGYTF. DNA of the CDR3: TGTGCCAGCAGCCCAGGAGCGGGGGCGTCCAACTATGGCTACACCTTC.